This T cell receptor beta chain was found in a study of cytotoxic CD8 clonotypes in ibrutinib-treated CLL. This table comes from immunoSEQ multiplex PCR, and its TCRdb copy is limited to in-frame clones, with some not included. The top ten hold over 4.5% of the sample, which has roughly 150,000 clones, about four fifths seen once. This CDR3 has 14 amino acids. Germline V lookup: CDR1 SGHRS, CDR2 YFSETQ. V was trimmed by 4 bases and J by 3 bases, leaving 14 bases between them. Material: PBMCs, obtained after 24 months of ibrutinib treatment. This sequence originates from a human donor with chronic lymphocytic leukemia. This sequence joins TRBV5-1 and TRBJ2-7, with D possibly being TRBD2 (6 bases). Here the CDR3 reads CASSPGELLYEQYF. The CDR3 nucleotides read TGCGCCAGCAGCCCGGGGGAGCTCCTCTACGAGCAGTACTTC.